This is a list of T cell receptor beta chains from one sample in a study of blood T cell repertoires in COVID-19. The repertoire was sequenced with immunoSEQ multiplex PCR; TCRdb's copy has only in-frame clones and lacks some. Among around 300,000 clones listed, approximately 90% were seen once. Sequences were obtained from peripheral blood. The receptors shown here come from a woman aged 45-65 years with COVID-19, enrolled during active disease. Both conserved end residues are part of each CDR3. A D gene is named only where the DNA matches it firmly. The size entry is marked missing in some rows and otherwise reads once, few, many or a size class.

-	TRBJ2-1	TRBD2	TRBV15	TGTGCCACCAGCAGAGATGAACTAGCGGCCTCCTACAATGAGCAGTTCTTC	CATSRDELAASYNEQFF
-	TRBJ2-6	TRBD1	TRBV10-2	TGCGCCAGCAGTGAAAGGACAGGGGGTCCTGCTGGGGCCAACGTCCTGACTTTC	CASSERTGGPAGANVLTF
once	TRBJ2-2	TRBD1	TRBV7-6	TGTGCCAGCAGCCCTGGGAGCAGGGGGCGGACCGGGGAGCTGTTTTTT	CASSPGSRGRTGELFF
-	TRBJ1-1	-	TRBV14	TGTGCCAGCAGCTCCAACAGGGTAATGAACACTGAAGCTTTCTTT	CASSSNRVMNTEAFF
-	TRBJ2-1	TRBD2	TRBV7-8	TGTGCCAGCAGCTTAAAAAGGCTAGCGGCATCCTACAATGAGCAGTTCTTC	CASSLKRLAASYNEQFF
-	TRBJ1-1	-	TRBV11-3	TGTGCCAGCAGCTTGGAGGGTCTGAACACTGAAGCTTTCTTT	CASSLEGLNTEAFF
-	TRBJ2-5	-	TRBV27	TGTGCCAGCAGTGTAACCTCGGGTGGAGAGACCCAGTACTTC	CASSVTSGGETQYF
once	TRBJ1-2	TRBD1	TRBV12-3/TRBV12-4	TGTGCCAGCAGTTTAGGACAGGGGTATGGCTACACCTTC	CASSLGQGYGYTF
-	TRBJ2-3	TRBD2	TRBV5-6	TGTGCCAGCACCTCCACCGTCTTAGGCGGGAGGCTAGGTACGCAGTATTTT	CASTSTVLGGRLGTQYF
-	TRBJ1-1	TRBD1	TRBV9	TGTGCCAGCAGCGCCTTAGACGACAGGGCCACTGAAGCTTTCTTT	CASSALDDRATEAFF